These 14 T cell receptor beta chains share one sample of origin, sequenced in a study of T cells in Graves' hyperthyroidism and ophthalmopathy. The CDR3 regions of TCR beta were amplified from RNA transcripts. The HTBI primer set drove a first-round RT-PCR of the TCR CDR3. TCRdb independently ran MiXCR on the multiplex PCR reads; one entry per CDR3 protein. The data hold a few hundred thousand distinct CDR3 sequences, with about 15% observed a single time. Sequenced input: blood. Receptors originate from a woman younger than 45 with Graves' hyperthyroidism that later progressed to Graves' ophthalmopathy.

This clonotype was observed many times. The chain has TRBV2 and TRBJ2-5; tentative D call: TRBD2 (6 bases). CDR1 SNHLY and CDR2 FYNNEI come from the germline V gene. The V and J ends lost 0 bases and 2 bases respectively, with 13 bases between them. The CDR3 consists of 16 residues. As DNA, the CDR3 is TGTGCCAGCAGTGAAGCGCTTATGGCGGGACAAGAGACCCAGTACTTC. Translating it yields CASSEALMAGQETQYF.

The table lists this clonotype with many counts. A much larger clone differs from this one at a single base, so this may be a read error. The chain couples TRBV6-1 to TRBJ2-2; D remains ambiguous. Germline values: CDR1 MNHNS, CDR2 SASEGT. The CDR3 is made up of 12 amino acids. Trimming took 6 bases from V and 0 from J, leaving 2 bases between them. This CDR3 reads CASSTNTGELFF. CDR3 nucleotide sequence: TGTGCCAGCAGCACGAACACCGGGGAGCTGTTTTTT.

The table lists this clonotype with many counts. The genes are TRBV29-1 and TRBJ2-1, with D possibly matching TRBD1 (5 bases). The CDR3 runs 13 residues. Per germline, CDR1 SQVTM and CDR2 ANQGSEA. Trimming removed 3 bases at V and 2 bases at J, with 8 bases between. The chain's CDR3 is CSVDRETYNEQFF. The CDR3, as DNA: TGCAGCGTTGACAGGGAAACCTACAATGAGCAGTTCTTC.

This clonotype came up many times. The rearrangement joins TRBV28 to TRBJ1-2, with D possibly TRBD1 on 6 matching bases. Trimming removed 8 bases from V and 0 bases from J, with 31 bases in between. Germline V lookup: CDR1 MDHEN, CDR2 SYDVKM. The CDR3 spans 20 residues. The CDR3 region is CASDEIGGLQSGSANYGYTF. In nucleotides, the CDR3 is TGTGCCAGCGACGAGATCGGGGGGCTCCAATCCGGATCAGCTAACTATGGCTACACCTTC.

This clonotype occurred many times. The chain uses TRBV7-9 and TRBJ2-7; D gene ambiguous. The CDR3 spans 16 residues. Germline values: CDR1 SEHNR, CDR2 FQNEAQ (reference sequence). The V end lost 1 base, the J end lost 6 bases, and 19 bases lay between the germline ends. The CDR3 here is CASSLDPKEPRLEQYF. CDR3 in DNA: TGTGCCAGCAGCTTAGACCCTAAAGAACCTAGGCTCGAGCAGTACTTC.

A word on this clonotype: With a much larger clone just one base away, this may be a read error. V is TRBV11-2 and J is TRBJ2-7; D unresolved. The CDR3 spans 11 residues. Germline V gene sequence: CDR1 SGHAT, CDR2 FQNNGV. The CDR3 protein is CASSSIIEHYF. The CDR3 bases are TGTGCCAGCAGCTCAATAATCGAGCATTACTTC.

This clonotype has at least ten counts. This chain connects TRBV20-1 to TRBJ2-1; D call uncertain. The CDR3 is 12 amino acids. The germline CDR1 and CDR2 sequences are DFQATT and SNEGSKA (reference sequence). Trimming removed 3 bases at V and 6 bases at J, with 9 bases between. The CDR3 DNA reads TGCAGTGCTAGTCGGAATCCCAATGAGCAGTTCTTC. Encoded protein: CSASRNPNEQFF.

This clonotype was recorded once. J is TRBJ2-3 and V is TRBV7-2; D unclear. V shed 3 bases and J shed 3 bases, with 10 bases lying between them. The CDR3 is 14 amino acids. Germline-derived CDR1 and CDR2 are SGHTA and FQGNSA. CDR3 sequence (DNA): TGTGCCAGCAGCTTTATCCAGTCGACAGATACGCAGTATTTT. This encodes CASSFIQSTDTQYF.

This rearrangement joins TRBV5-8 to TRBJ1-2; tentative D call: TRBD1 (6 bases). CDR1 SGHTS and CDR2 YDEGEE come from the germline V gene. Trimming shortened V by 3 bases and J by 5 bases, and 26 bases separated the two germline ends. The CDR3 is made up of 18 amino acids. DNA for the CDR3: TGTGCCAGCAGCTCCTTCAGGGGAGTCGTCGGGGTTCGATATGGCTACACCTTC. The encoded protein is CASSSFRGVVGVRYGYTF.

This clonotype was seen many times. This sequence joins TRBV28 and TRBJ1-1, with D uncertain. CDR1 MDHEN and CDR2 SYDVKM come from the germline V gene. V lost 6 bases and J lost 3, with 8 bases in between. CDR3 length: 12 amino acids. CDR3 sequence reads: CASSLSYTEAFF. The CDR3 DNA follows: TGTGCCAGCAGCCTGAGCTACACTGAAGCTTTCTTT.

The V and J genes are TRBV27 and TRBJ1-5, with D tentatively TRBD1 (6 bases). The V gene lost 4 bases and the J gene lost 0 bases, with 19 bases spanning the gap. The CDR3 runs to 18 residues. From germline, CDR1 is MNHEY and CDR2 SMNVEV (reference sequence). CDR3 bases: TGTGCCAGCAGTTCCCATCCGAGGGACATCTATAGCAATCAGCCCCAGCATTTT. Its translation: CASSSHPRDIYSNQPQHF.

The V gene is TRBV20-1, the J gene TRBJ2-7; perhaps TRBD1 as D (6 bases). The germline V gene encodes CDR1 DFQATT and CDR2 SNEGSKA (reference sequence). V was trimmed by 7 bases and J by 4 bases, leaving 17 bases between them. CDR3 length: 13 amino acids. This chain's CDR3 is CSVTGGSFYEQYF. DNA for the CDR3: TGCAGTGTCACTGGGGGCTCCTTTTACGAGCAGTACTTC.

This chain joins TRBV5-5 and TRBJ1-4; 9 bases map to TRBD1. The CDR3 spans 16 residues. Trimming cost V 4 bases and J 8 bases; bases outside gene matches: 12. Germline V gene data show CDR1 as SGHKS and CDR2 as YYEKEE (reference sequence). CDR3 sequence: CASSLIPGTGSEKLFF. CDR3 sequence (DNA): TGTGCCAGCAGCCTTATACCGGGGACAGGGAGCGAAAAACTGTTTTTT.

This clonotype was counted once. Given a much more abundant clone one base away, this may be a read error. The rearrangement links TRBV7-2 to TRBJ2-1, with 13 bases that match TRBD2. The ends lost 5 bases at V and 7 bases at J; junction bases unmatched: 5. Per germline, CDR1 SGHTA and CDR2 FQGNSA. The CDR3 is made up of 15 amino acids. In DNA form, the CDR3 reads TGTGCCAGCAGCCGGACTAGCGGGGGCGTGAATGAGCAGTTCTTC. It yields the protein CASSRTSGGVNEQFF.